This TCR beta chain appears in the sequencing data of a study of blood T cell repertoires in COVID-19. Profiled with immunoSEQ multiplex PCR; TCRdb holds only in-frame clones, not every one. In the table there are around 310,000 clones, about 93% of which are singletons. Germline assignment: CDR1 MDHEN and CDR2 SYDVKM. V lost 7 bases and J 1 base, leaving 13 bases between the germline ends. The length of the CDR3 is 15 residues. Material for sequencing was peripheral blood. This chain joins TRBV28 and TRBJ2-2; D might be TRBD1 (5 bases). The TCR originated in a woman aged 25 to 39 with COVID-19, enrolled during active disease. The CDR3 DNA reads TGTGCCAGCATCTGGGGCGGAAAGAACACCGGGGAGCTGTTTTTT. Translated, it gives CASIWGGKNTGELFF.